This TCR beta chain was captured in a study of T cell changes during pregnancy in multiple sclerosis. Between the trimmed V and J ends, which lost 5 bases and 4 bases, there was a span of 9 bases. Germline CDR1 reads MNHEY; CDR2 reads SMNVEV (reference sequence). This CDR3 is 13 amino acids long. Clones were read by immunoSEQ multiplex PCR, and TCRdb kept only the in-frame ones, dropping some. Here the sample spans roughly 50,000 clones, 85% to 95% being singletons. The gene calls are TRBV27 and TRBJ2-1, with a possible D match to TRBD1 (6 bases). The specimen was CD8+ T cells from peripheral blood mononuclear cells, collected in the third trimester of pregnancy. This clonotype was obtained from a female donor with multiple sclerosis, enrolled in a pregnancy study. In DNA, the CDR3 is TGTGCCAGCAGTACTACAGGGTACAATGAGCAGTTCTTC. Its protein is CASSTTGYNEQFF.